The 19 T cell receptor beta chains below come from one sample, sequenced in a study of B cell selection in AIRE deficiency. CD4+CD127+ cells were sorted as the conventional CD4 T cells. Generated by immunoSEQ multiplex PCR, the TCRdb table keeps only in-frame clones and is missing some. This sample carries under 30,000 clones, 90% to 98% of them seen once, and the ten largest clones take approximately 0.21%. The specimen was CD4+CD127+ conventional T cells sorted from PBMCs. These receptors were collected from a human donor in good health.

The rearrangement uses TRBV19 and TRBJ1-4, with TRBD1 as a possible D gene (5 bases). V lost 1 base, J lost 6 bases, and 12 bases lay in between. The CDR3 runs 15 residues. CDR1 LNHDA and CDR2 SQIVND come from the germline V gene (reference sequence). The CDR3 loop is CASSIGRQGYEKLFF. CDR3 nucleotide sequence: TGTGCCAGTAGTATAGGGCGGCAGGGATATGAAAAACTGTTTTTT.

This clone was found a few times. J is TRBJ2-1 and V is TRBV5-1, with 8 bases matching TRBD1. This CDR3 spans 15 amino acids. The V gene's germline CDR1 is SGHRS and CDR2 YFSETQ. V dropped 4 bases and J dropped 7; count of bases not matched to a gene: 10. CDR3 sequence: CASSATDRENNEQFF. The CDR3, as DNA: TGCGCCAGCAGCGCCACGGACAGGGAAAATAATGAGCAGTTCTTC.

The V and J genes are TRBV10-1 and TRBJ2-5; no clear D gene. The CDR3 has 14 amino acids. The V end was cut by 4 bases, the J end by 1 base, with 10 bases between. Germline CDR1 WNHNN, CDR2 SYGVQD (reference sequence). This CDR3 reads CASSGGTPQETQYF. The CDR3 DNA reads as TGCGCCAGCAGTGGAGGAACCCCCCAAGAGACCCAGTACTTC.

The chain links TRBV5-8 to TRBJ1-5; weak D call: TRBD1 (6 bases). V was trimmed by 4 bases and J by 5 bases, leaving 16 bases between them. This CDR3 is built from 15 residues. Germline CDR1 is SGHTS and CDR2 is YDEGEE. The CDR3 nucleotides read TGTGCCAGCAGCAGAGTACAGGGAAATCATCAGCCCCAGCATTTT. Protein: CASSRVQGNHQPQHF.

The chain joins TRBV7-2 to TRBJ2-7, with 7 bases lining up with TRBD2. Germline V gene lookup returns CDR1 SGHTA and CDR2 FQGNSA. This CDR3 region has 14 residues. V shed 1 base, J shed 4 bases, and the junction held 4 bases outside the gene matches. The CDR3 sequence is CASSLVGREYEQYF. DNA for the CDR3: TGTGCCAGCAGCTTAGTTGGGCGGGAGTACGAGCAGTACTTC. The full variable domain, rest sourced from reference TRBV7-2 and TRBJ2-7, is GAGVSQSPSNKVTEKGKDVELRCDPISGHTALYWYRQSLGQGLEFLIYFQGNSAPDKSGLPSDRFSAERTGGSVSTLTIQRTQQEDSAVYLCASSLVGREYEQYFGPGTRLTVT.

Of note for this clone: At one end, the junction sequence differs from germline, possibly due to a read error. This rearrangement joins TRBV28 to TRBJ2-7; the match to TRBD2 covers 8 bases. Germline lookup yields CDR1 MDHEN and CDR2 SYDVKM. The CDR3 is 11 amino acids. CDR3 sequence (DNA): TGTGCCAGCCAAGAGGACGGGAGGGTTTCCTTC. It encodes CASQEDGRVSF.

The genes are TRBV7-9 and TRBJ2-2; weak D call: TRBD2 (5 bases). In germline, CDR1 is SEHNR, CDR2 FQNEAQ (reference sequence). CDR3 length: 13 residues. With 5 bases removed from V and 8 bases from J, the gap between germline ends came to 12 bases. The DNA of the CDR3 is TGTGCCAGCAGCATTCCCCCGGGGGGGGAGCTGTTTTTT. It is translated as CASSIPPGGELFF. Drawing the rest from reference TRBV7-9 and TRBJ2-2, the complete variable domain is DTGVSQNPRHKITKRGQNVTFRCDPISEHNRLYWYRQTLGQGPEFLTYFQNEAQLEKSRLLSDRFSAERPKGSFSTLEIQRTEQGDSAMYLCASSIPPGGELFFGEGSRLTVL.

The chain joins TRBV27 to TRBJ1-1; D ambiguous. CDR1 MNHEY and CDR2 SMNVEV come from the germline V gene (reference sequence). CDR3 length: 16 residues. V was cut by 3 bases and J by 1 base, with 15 bases left in between. This CDR3 reads CASSFAAAYKNTEAFF. DNA for the CDR3: TGTGCCAGCAGTTTTGCGGCAGCTTATAAGAACACTGAAGCTTTCTTT.

The J gene is TRBJ1-5, the V gene TRBV15; D is uncertain. The germline V and J ends were trimmed by 0 bases and 4 bases, with 7 bases remaining between them. Germline-derived CDR1 and CDR2 are LNHNV and YYDKDF (reference sequence). The CDR3 is 14 amino acids. The chain's CDR3 is CATSREQRNQPQHF. For the CDR3, the DNA is TGTGCCACCAGCAGAGAGCAGAGGAATCAGCCCCAGCATTTT.

The V and J genes are TRBV10-2 and TRBJ2-1, with TRBD2 matching 14 bases. The germline gives CDR1 WSHSY, CDR2 SAAADI. The CDR3 spans 18 residues. V gave up 4 bases and J gave up 6 bases; unmatched junction bases: 11. The CDR3 DNA sequence: TGCGCCAGCAGTGCGGCCCGGACTAGCGGGAGGCGAGGCAATGAGCAGTTCTTC. Protein product: CASSAARTSGRRGNEQFF.

V is TRBV5-1 and J is TRBJ1-4; 10 nucleotides agree with TRBD1. After removal of 4 bases from V and 6 bases from J, the junction contained 6 bases not matched to a gene. The CDR3 loop spans 15 amino acids. Germline V lookup: CDR1 SGHRS, CDR2 YFSETQ. CDR3: CASSRRGTGDEKLFF. The CDR3, as DNA: TGCGCCAGCAGCCGGAGGGGGACAGGGGATGAAAAACTGTTTTTT.

The J gene is TRBJ1-1, the V gene TRBV6-5; a weak D match, TRBD1 (5 bases). V dropped 0 bases and J dropped 9 bases, with 14 bases sitting between them. The CDR3 is 14 amino acids. CDR1 MNHEY and CDR2 SVGAGI come from the germline V gene. The DNA of the CDR3 is TGTGCCAGCAGTTACTCGTCGGTCAGGGATAAAGCTTTCTTT. Protein sequence: CASSYSSVRDKAFF.

The chain joins TRBV28 to TRBJ2-3; D is ambiguous. CDR3 length: 14 residues. The germline CDR1 and CDR2 sequences are MDHEN and SYDVKM. Trimming took off 5 bases at V and 0 bases at J, with 9 bases between the two ends. The CDR3 region is CASSPPGSTDTQYF. In DNA form, the CDR3 reads TGTGCCAGCAGTCCTCCTGGGAGCACAGATACGCAGTATTTT.

This chain links TRBV7-2 with TRBJ1-5, with D perhaps TRBD1 (5 bases). The germline V gene has CDR1 SGHTA and CDR2 FQGNSA. V lost 5 bases, J lost 0 bases, and 14 bases lay in between. The CDR3 consists of 16 residues. The CDR3 nucleotides read TGTGCCAGCAGCCCCAGGGTGCTGGCTAGCAATCAGCCCCAGCATTTT. This codes for CASSPRVLASNQPQHF.

The V and J genes are TRBV19 and TRBJ2-3, with no clear D. The V end lost 5 bases, the J end lost 3 bases, and 15 bases lay between the germline ends. The CDR3 spans 15 residues. Per the germline V gene, CDR1 is LNHDA and CDR2 is SQIVND (reference sequence). The CDR3 region has the DNA TGTGCCAGTAGTCTGCGCCCACGGCTGACAGATACGCAGTATTTT. Protein: CASSLRPRLTDTQYF. Filled out from reference TRBV19 and TRBJ2-3, the complete variable domain reads DGGITQSPKYLFRKEGQNVTLSCEQNLNHDAMYWYRQDPGQGLRLIYYSQIVNDFQKGDIAEGYSVSREKKESFPLTVTSAQKNPTAFYLCASSLRPRLTDTQYFGPGTRLTVL.

The rearrangement joins TRBV28 to TRBJ2-2; no definite D call. Trimming shortened V by 3 bases and J by 4 bases, and 6 bases separated the two germline ends. The CDR3 sequence is 13 residues long. Germline V gene data show CDR1 as MDHEN and CDR2 as SYDVKM. The CDR3 sequence: CASSLIATGELFF. The CDR3 DNA reads TGTGCCAGCAGTTTGATAGCCACCGGGGAGCTGTTTTTT.

This sequence joins TRBV9 and TRBJ1-5, with TRBD1 as a possible D gene (5 bases). From germline, CDR1 is SGDLS and CDR2 YYNGEE. Trimming removed 4 bases from V and 3 bases from J, with 14 bases in between. The CDR3 sequence is 15 residues long. The DNA of the CDR3 is TGTGCCAGCAGCCTCATGGGGGGGGACAATCAGCCCCAGCATTTT. It translates to CASSLMGGDNQPQHF.

This chain joins TRBV19 and TRBJ2-5; 7 nucleotides match TRBD1. The CDR3 contains 13 residues. The germline V gene encodes CDR1 LNHDA and CDR2 SQIVND (reference sequence). V gave up 4 bases and J gave up 1 base; unmatched junction bases: 0. CDR3 DNA: TGTGCCAGTAGTACAGGGGGCCAAGAGACCCAGTACTTC. Protein sequence: CASSTGGQETQYF. The whole variable domain, filled in from reference TRBV19 and TRBJ2-5, reads DGGITQSPKYLFRKEGQNVTLSCEQNLNHDAMYWYRQDPGQGLRLIYYSQIVNDFQKGDIAEGYSVSREKKESFPLTVTSAQKNPTAFYLCASSTGGQETQYFGPGTRLLVL.

The chain employs TRBV5-1 and TRBJ2-6; TRBD1 or TRBD2 may be the D gene (5 bases each). CDR3 size: 17 residues. CDR1 and CDR2 from the germline V gene are SGHRS and YFSETQ. Trimming took off 4 bases at V and 0 bases at J, with 14 bases between the two ends. DNA of the CDR3: TGCGCCAGCAGCAACCCGGGACCGACCTCTGGGGCCAACGTCCTGACTTTC. Amino acids: CASSNPGPTSGANVLTF.